This T cell receptor (beta chain) was sequenced during a study of T cells in narcolepsy (dated by TCRdb to 2017 to 2018). Study-level background: Healthy control donors were enrolled in the study alongside patients who had narcolepsy type 1 or type 2 (NT1, NT2). To look for autoreactive T cells in narcolepsy patients that target self-antigens of hypocretin neurons (hypocretin, TRIB2), the study used TCR Vbeta sequencing to follow clonotypes in blood and CSF.

For TCR Vbeta sequencing, memory CD4+ T cells were sorted ex vivo from the peripheral blood of both healthy controls and narcolepsy patients. Receptor libraries were prepared by the immunoSEQ multiplex PCR assay. The table comes from immuneACCESS by way of TCRdb, which keeps in-frame sequences with V and J called. Part of the clones is missing from these tables; in studies checked, under half for an unresolved V gene and the rest for unknown reasons. A total of tens of thousands of clones appear in this sample, roughly 83% of them only once. Of the sample, approximately 1% falls within the top ten clones. This clone was found a few times. The specificity of this receptor is unknown. Base qualities are not at hand, and no much larger clone is one base apart. Counted from cysteine to phenylalanine, this CDR3 has 15 amino acids. CDR3 DNA is the only sequence kept; it has 45 bases, read in frame from the first base. The germline V gene specifies SGHTA as CDR1 and FQGNSA as CDR2. V and J lose 5 bases and 2 bases, and a span of 15 bases separates them.

The investigation overall reported the following: Plots comparing CSF and blood CD4+ T cell clonotypes from the same patient highlighted HCRT-specific and TRIB2-specific autoreactive clonotypes. No sequences matching autoreactive T cell clones were contained in some blood memory CD4+ repertoires from patients and controls. According to the report, autoreactive clonotypes were detected serially in the blood of the same patients and of different patients, but not in healthy controls. Patients and controls had comparable numbers of sequenced blood memory CD4+ clonotypes, averaging about 39,000 and 30,000, respectively.

Source material: CD45RA- memory CD4+ T cells from PBMCs. Read against the paper, the sample's cell subset or site label means: memory T cells sorted ex vivo from peripheral blood. This TCR came from a human donor with narcolepsy. The rearrangement combines TRBV7-2 with TRBJ1-1; no D segment can be confidently identified. The encoded CDR3 is CASSLIHLVNTEAFF. The nucleotide sequence is TGTGCCAGCAGCCTCATTCACCTAGTCAACACTGAAGCTTTCTTT. Beyond the CDR3, the reference TRBV7-2 and TRBJ1-1 genes provide the residues; the full variable domain reads: GAGVSQSPSNKVTEKGKDVELRCDPISGHTALYWYRQSLGQGLEFLIYFQGNSAPDKSGLPSDRFSAERTGGSVSTLTIQRTQQEDSAVYLCASSLIHLVNTEAFFGQGTRLTVV.